This passage covers 15 T cell receptor beta chains from one sample sequenced in a study of blood T cells in healthy people across ages. Combining a sample-barcoded 5' primer with a J-beta primer mix, a second PCR ran for roughly 7 to 12 cycles. TCRdb fed the 5' RACE reads into MiXCR, producing one record per CDR3 protein. Here the sample spans around 670,000 distinct CDR3 sequences, 25% to 30% being singletons. The material sequenced was blood. Source of these receptors: a woman aged 80 or over in good health.

This clonotype has ten or more counts. This rearrangement joins TRBV20-1 to TRBJ2-7; possible D gene TRBD1, 6 bases. This CDR3 comprises 13 residues. Between the trimmed V and J ends, which lost 5 bases and 7 bases, there was a span of 18 bases. Germline CDR1 is DFQATT and CDR2 is SNEGSKA (reference sequence). The CDR3 nucleotides are TGCAGTGCTGGTCGGCAGGGGACGGGGGAGCAGTACTTC. This encodes CSAGRQGTGEQYF.

There are many counts of this clonotype. The chain couples TRBV6-6 to TRBJ2-7; 15 bases are a match to TRBD2. The ends lost 2 bases at V and 6 bases at J; junction bases unmatched: 2. The CDR3 is 15 residues long. Per germline, CDR1 MNHNY and CDR2 SVGAGI (reference sequence). CDR3 protein: CASSYGGLAGGEQYF. The CDR3 DNA sequence: TGTGCCAGCAGTTACGGGGGACTAGCGGGGGGCGAGCAGTACTTC.

This clonotype was counted between two and nine times. The rearrangement uses TRBV3-1 and TRBJ2-1; D perhaps matches TRBD1 (5 bases). The DNA end favors TRBJ2-7, so the J call may be wrong. The CDR3 runs to 16 residues. Germline CDR1 is LGHDT and CDR2 is YNNKEL (reference sequence). CDR3 sequence (DNA): TGTGCCAGCAGCCAAGTGGGGCAGGGCACCTACAATGAGCAGTACTTC. Amino acid sequence: CASSQVGQGTYNEQYF.

This clonotype turned up a few times. The chain has TRBV12-5 and TRBJ2-2; no definite D call. The CDR3 contains 13 residues. Germline V CDR1 and CDR2: LGHNT, FRNRAP. V lost 4 bases and J 9 bases, leaving 12 bases between the germline ends. The CDR3 spells CASGYPLSRELFF. The CDR3, as DNA: TGTGCTAGTGGTTATCCCTTATCCCGGGAGCTGTTTTTT. Together with reference TRBV12-5 and TRBJ2-2, the CDR3 gives the full variable domain: DARVTQTPRHKVTEMGQEVTMRCQPILGHNTVFWYRQTMMQGLELLAYFRNRAPLDDSGMPKDRFSAEMPDATLATLKIQPSEPRDSAVYFCASGYPLSRELFFGEGSRLTVL.

The chain combines TRBV6-1 with TRBJ1-1; D perhaps matches TRBD1 (5 bases). This CDR3 is built from 13 residues. Germline V CDR1 and CDR2: MNHNS, SASEGT. V lost 6 bases, J lost 1 base, and 9 bases lay in between. The DNA for the CDR3 is TGTGCCAGCAGACTGACAGAGAACACTGAAGCTTTCTTT. This sequence encodes CASRLTENTEAFF.

This clonotype was seen many times. This sequence joins TRBV5-6 and TRBJ2-2, with 7 positions matching TRBD1. This CDR3 has 16 amino acids. The J segment lost 0 bases and the V segment lost 2 bases, leaving 4 bases of the junction unmatched. In germline, CDR1 is SGHDT, CDR2 YYEEEE. The CDR3 loop is CASSLQGQPNTGELFF. As DNA, the CDR3 is TGTGCCAGCAGCTTACAGGGACAGCCGAACACCGGGGAGCTGTTTTTT.

This clonotype was observed a handful of times. The chain links TRBV6-1 to TRBJ1-5; D is possibly TRBD1 (5 bases). There are 13 residues in the CDR3. Germline CDR1 MNHNS, CDR2 SASEGT. The V gene lost 10 bases and the J gene lost 8 bases, with 18 bases spanning the gap. CDR3 amino acids: CATQGDSREPQHF. In nucleotides, the CDR3 is TGTGCCACCCAGGGAGATTCTCGGGAGCCCCAGCATTTT.

V gene TRBV18 combines with J gene TRBJ1-5, with D unclear. Trimming pared 1 base from V and 5 bases from J, leaving 6 bases between. Germline values: CDR1 KGHSH, CDR2 LQKENI. This CDR3 has 13 residues. The DNA of the CDR3 is TGTGCCAGCTCACCACGGTCCGATCAGCCCCAGCATTTT. Amino acids: CASSPRSDQPQHF.

This clonotype was seen ten or more times. The gene calls are TRBV29-1 and TRBJ2-7; the D gene is possibly TRBD1 (6 bases). The germline CDR1 and CDR2 sequences are SQVTM and ANQGSEA. V gave up 4 bases and J gave up 5 bases, with 18 bases separating them. This CDR3 comprises 14 residues. The CDR3 nucleotides read TGCAGCGTTGTGGGGGACACCAAGAGGCACGAGCAGTACTTC. Its translation: CSVVGDTKRHEQYF.

The CDR3 nucleotides read TGTGCCATCAACCCATCTAGCGGTCAAGACTACAATGAGCAGTTCTTC. This encodes CAINPSSGQDYNEQFF. The chain carries TRBV10-3 and TRBJ2-1, with 7 bases lining up with TRBD2. V dropped 7 bases and J dropped 3; count of bases not matched to a gene: 12. The CDR3 length is 16 residues. Germline V CDR1 and CDR2: ENHRY, SYGVKD.

This clonotype occurred a few times. The chain recombines TRBV29-1 with TRBJ1-2, with D unresolved. The germline V and J ends were trimmed by 3 bases and 4 bases, with 9 bases remaining between them. There are 12 residues in the CDR3. Germline values: CDR1 SQVTM, CDR2 ANQGSEA. Written as DNA, the CDR3 is TGCAGCGTTGACCGGGCCCGCTATGGCTACACCTTC. Translated, it gives CSVDRARYGYTF.

This clonotype was observed many times. The DNA for the CDR3 is TGTGCCATCAACCAGGGCCGCTATAATTCACCCCTCCACTTT. It translates to CAINQGRYNSPLHF. The chain couples TRBV10-3 to TRBJ1-6, with D possibly TRBD1 on 5 matching bases. Germline loops: CDR1 ENHRY, CDR2 SYGVKD. CDR3 size: 14 residues. V gave up 7 bases and J gave up 3 bases, with 10 bases separating them.

Note on this clonotype: A much larger clone differs by one base, so this may be a read error. The V and J genes are TRBV21-1 and TRBJ2-7. TRBV21-1 is deemed a pseudogene. The CDR3 is 14 amino acids. The CDR3: CASSHTSSSYEQYF. CDR3 nucleotides: TGTGCCAGCAGTCACACAAGCAGCTCCTACGAGCAGTACTTC.

The chain recombines TRBV28 with TRBJ2-1; 8 bases agree with TRBD1. From germline, CDR1 is MDHEN and CDR2 SYDVKM. This CDR3 has 14 amino acids. V was clipped by 8 bases and J by 9 bases; unmatched bases: 12. The CDR3 nucleotides are TGTGCCAGCCCCCGGGACAGGAATGACGCTGAGCAGTTCTTC. It is translated as CASPRDRNDAEQFF.

V usage is TRBV20-1 and J usage is TRBJ2-7; TRBD1 is a possible D gene (6 bases). Germline CDR1 is DFQATT and CDR2 is SNEGSKA (reference sequence). The V end was cut by 6 bases, the J end by 3 bases, with 15 bases between. CDR3 length equals 13 residues. This CDR3 reads CSAYLDSIYEQYF. The CDR3 bases are TGCAGTGCCTACCTGGACAGCATCTACGAGCAGTACTTC.